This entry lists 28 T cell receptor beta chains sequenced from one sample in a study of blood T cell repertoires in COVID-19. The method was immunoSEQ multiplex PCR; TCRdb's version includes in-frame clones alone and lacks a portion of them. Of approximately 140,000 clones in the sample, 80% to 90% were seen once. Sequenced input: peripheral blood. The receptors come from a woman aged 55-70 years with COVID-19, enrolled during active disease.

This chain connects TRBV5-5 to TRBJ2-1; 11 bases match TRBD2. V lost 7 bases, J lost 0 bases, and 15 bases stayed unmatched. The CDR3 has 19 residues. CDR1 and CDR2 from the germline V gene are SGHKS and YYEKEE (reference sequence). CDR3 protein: CASGLLAGDSQSSYNEQFF. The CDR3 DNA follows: TGTGCCAGCGGATTACTAGCGGGAGATTCACAAAGCTCCTACAATGAGCAGTTCTTC.

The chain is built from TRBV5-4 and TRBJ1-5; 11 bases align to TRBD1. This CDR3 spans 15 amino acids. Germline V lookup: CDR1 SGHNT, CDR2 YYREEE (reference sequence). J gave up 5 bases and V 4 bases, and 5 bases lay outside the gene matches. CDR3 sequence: CASSLGQGADQPQHF. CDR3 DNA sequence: TGTGCCAGCAGCCTCGGACAGGGGGCCGATCAGCCCCAGCATTTT.

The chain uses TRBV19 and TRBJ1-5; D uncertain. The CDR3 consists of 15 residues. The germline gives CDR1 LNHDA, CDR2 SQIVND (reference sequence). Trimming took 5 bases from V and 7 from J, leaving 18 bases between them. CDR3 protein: CASSPYAGYGQPQHF. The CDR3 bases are TGTGCCAGTAGTCCCTATGCGGGGTATGGCCAGCCCCAGCATTTT.

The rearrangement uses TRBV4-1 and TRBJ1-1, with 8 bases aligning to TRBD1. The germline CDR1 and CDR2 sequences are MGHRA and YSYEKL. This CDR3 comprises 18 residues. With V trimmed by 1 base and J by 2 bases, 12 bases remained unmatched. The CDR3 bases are TGCGCCAGCAGCCAAGGATTCTTGGACAGGGTCCTTAACACTGAAGCTTTCTTT. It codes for CASSQGFLDRVLNTEAFF.

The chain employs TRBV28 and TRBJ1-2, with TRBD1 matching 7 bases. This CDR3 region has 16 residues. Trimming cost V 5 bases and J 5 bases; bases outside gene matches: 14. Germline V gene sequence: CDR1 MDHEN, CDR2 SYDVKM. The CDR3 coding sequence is TGTGCCAGCAGTATCCAACCAACGGGACAGAATTATGGCTACACCTTC. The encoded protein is CASSIQPTGQNYGYTF.

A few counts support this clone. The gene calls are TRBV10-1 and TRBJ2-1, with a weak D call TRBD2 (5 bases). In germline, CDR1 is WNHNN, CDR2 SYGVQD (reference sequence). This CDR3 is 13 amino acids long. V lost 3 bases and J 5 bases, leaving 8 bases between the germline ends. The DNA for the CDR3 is TGCGCCAGCAGTGACGGGAACCACAATGAGCAGTTCTTC. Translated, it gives CASSDGNHNEQFF.

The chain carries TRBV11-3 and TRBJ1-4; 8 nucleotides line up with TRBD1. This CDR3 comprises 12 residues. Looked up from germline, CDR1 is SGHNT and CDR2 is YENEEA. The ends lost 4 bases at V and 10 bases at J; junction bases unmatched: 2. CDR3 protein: CASSSGQGKLFF. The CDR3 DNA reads TGTGCCAGCAGCTCAGGACAGGGAAAACTGTTTTTT.

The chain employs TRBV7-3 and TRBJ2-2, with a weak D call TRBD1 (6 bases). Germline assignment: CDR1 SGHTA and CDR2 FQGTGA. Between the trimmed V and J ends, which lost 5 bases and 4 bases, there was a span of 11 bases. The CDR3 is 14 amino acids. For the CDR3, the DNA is TGTGCCAGCAGCCCGACCAGGGGCACCGGGGAGCTGTTTTTT. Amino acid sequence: CASSPTRGTGELFF.

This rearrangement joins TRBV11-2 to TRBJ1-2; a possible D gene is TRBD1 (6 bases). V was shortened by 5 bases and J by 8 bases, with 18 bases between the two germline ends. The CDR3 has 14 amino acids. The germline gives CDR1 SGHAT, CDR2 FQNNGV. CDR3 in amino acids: CASSPGQSSIGYTF. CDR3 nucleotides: TGTGCCAGCAGCCCCGGACAGTCATCCATCGGCTACACCTTC.

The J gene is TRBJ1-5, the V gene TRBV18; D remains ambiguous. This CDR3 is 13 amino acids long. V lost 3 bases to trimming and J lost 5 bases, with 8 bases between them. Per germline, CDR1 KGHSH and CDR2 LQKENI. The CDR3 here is CASSPNGDQPQHF. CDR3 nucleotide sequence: TGTGCCAGCTCACCGAACGGGGATCAGCCCCAGCATTTT.

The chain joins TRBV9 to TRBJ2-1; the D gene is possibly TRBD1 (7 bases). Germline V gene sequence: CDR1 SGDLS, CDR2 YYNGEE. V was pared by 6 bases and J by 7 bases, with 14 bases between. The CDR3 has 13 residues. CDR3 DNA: TGTGCCAGCATGAAACCAGGGGGGAATGAGCAGTTCTTC. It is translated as CASMKPGGNEQFF.

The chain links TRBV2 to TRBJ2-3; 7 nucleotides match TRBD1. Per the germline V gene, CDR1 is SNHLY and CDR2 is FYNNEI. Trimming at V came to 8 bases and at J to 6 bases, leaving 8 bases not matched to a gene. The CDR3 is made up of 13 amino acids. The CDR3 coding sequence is TGTGCCAGCGGACCACAGGGGTTGGATACGCAGTATTTT. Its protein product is CASGPQGLDTQYF.

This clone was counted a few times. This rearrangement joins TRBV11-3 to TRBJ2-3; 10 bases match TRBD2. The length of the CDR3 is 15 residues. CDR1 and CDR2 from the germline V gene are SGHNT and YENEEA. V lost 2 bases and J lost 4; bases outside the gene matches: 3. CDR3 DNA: TGTGCCAGCAGCTTAAATAGCGGGGGGTCAGATACGCAGTATTTT. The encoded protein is CASSLNSGGSDTQYF.

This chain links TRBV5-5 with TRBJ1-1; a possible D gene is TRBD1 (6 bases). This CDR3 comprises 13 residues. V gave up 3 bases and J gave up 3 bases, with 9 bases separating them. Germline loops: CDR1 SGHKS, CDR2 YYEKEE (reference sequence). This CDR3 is CASSSTGYTEAFF. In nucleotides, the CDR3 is TGTGCCAGCAGCTCCACAGGGTACACTGAAGCTTTCTTT. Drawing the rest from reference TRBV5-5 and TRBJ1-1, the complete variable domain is DAGVTQSPTHLIKTRGQQVTLRCSPISGHKSVSWYQQVLGQGPQFIFQYYEKEERGRGNFPDRFSARQFPNYSSELNVNALLLGDSALYLCASSSTGYTEAFFGQGTRLTVV.

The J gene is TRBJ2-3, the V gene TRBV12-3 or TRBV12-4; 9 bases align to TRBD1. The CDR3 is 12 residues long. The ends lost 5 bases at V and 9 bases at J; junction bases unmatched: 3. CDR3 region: CASSLTGGTQYF. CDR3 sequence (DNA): TGTGCCAGCAGTCTAACAGGGGGCACGCAGTATTTT.

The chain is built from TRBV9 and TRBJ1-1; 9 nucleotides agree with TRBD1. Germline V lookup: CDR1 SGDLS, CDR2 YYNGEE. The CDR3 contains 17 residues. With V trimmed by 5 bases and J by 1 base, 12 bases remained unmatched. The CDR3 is CASSEGQGLPENTEAFF. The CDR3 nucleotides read TGTGCCAGCAGTGAAGGACAGGGGCTCCCGGAGAACACTGAAGCTTTCTTT.

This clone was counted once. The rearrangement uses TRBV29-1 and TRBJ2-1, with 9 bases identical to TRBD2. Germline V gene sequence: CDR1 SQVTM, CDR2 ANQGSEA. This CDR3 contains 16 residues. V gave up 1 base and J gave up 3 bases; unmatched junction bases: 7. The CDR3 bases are TGCAGCGTTGAAGGCGGGGGGGCTCTTAGCTACAATGAGCAGTTCTTC. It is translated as CSVEGGGALSYNEQFF.

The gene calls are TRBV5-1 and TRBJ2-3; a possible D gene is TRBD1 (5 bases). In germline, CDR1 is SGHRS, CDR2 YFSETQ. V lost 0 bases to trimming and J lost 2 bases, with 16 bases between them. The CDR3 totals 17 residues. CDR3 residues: CASSLEGRANPTDTQYF. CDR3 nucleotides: TGCGCCAGCAGCTTGGAAGGCAGGGCCAACCCCACAGATACGCAGTATTTT.

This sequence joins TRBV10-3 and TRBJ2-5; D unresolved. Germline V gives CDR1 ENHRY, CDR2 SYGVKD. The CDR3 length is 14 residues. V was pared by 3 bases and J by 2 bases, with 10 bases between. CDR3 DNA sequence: TGTGCCATCAGTGAAGACTGGCAACAAGAGACCCAGTACTTC. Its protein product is CAISEDWQQETQYF.

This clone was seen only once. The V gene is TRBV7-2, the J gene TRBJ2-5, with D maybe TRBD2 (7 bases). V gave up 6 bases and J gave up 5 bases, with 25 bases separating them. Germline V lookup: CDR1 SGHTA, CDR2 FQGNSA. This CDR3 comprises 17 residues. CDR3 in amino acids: CASSPRFGGGSRETQYF. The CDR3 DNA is TGTGCCAGCAGTCCCAGGTTTGGCGGGGGCTCGAGGGAGACCCAGTACTTC.

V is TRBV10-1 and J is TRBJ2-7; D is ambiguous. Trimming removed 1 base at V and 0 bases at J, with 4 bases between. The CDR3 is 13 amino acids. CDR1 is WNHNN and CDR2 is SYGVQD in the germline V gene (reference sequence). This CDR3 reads CASSELNSYEQYF. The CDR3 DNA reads TGCGCCAGCAGTGAGTTAAACTCCTACGAGCAGTACTTC.

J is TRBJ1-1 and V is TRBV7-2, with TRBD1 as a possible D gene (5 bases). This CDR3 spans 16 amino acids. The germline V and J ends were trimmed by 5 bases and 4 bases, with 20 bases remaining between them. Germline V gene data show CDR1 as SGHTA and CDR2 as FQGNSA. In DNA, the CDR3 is TGTGCCAGCAGCCCGAGTGACGGGGGGGGGACCACTGAAGCTTTCTTT. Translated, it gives CASSPSDGGGTTEAFF.

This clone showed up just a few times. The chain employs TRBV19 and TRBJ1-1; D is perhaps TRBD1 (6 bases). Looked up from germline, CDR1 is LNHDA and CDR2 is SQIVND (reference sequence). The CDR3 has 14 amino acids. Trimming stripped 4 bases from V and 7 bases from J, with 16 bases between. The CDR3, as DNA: TGTGCCAGTAGTAGATTGACAGGTTTCATTGAAGCTTTCTTT. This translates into CASSRLTGFIEAFF.

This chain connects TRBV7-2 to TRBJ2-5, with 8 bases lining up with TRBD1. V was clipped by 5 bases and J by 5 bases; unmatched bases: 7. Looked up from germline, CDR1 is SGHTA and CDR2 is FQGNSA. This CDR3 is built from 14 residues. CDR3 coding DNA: TGTGCCAGCAGCCAGACAGGGGCGGGGGAGACCCAGTACTTC. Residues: CASSQTGAGETQYF.

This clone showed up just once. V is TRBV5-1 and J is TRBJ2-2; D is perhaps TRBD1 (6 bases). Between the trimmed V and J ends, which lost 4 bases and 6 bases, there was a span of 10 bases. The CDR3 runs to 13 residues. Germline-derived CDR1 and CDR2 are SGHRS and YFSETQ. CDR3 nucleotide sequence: TGCGCCAGCAGCCTACAGGGTGCCGGGGAGCTGTTTTTT. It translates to CASSLQGAGELFF.

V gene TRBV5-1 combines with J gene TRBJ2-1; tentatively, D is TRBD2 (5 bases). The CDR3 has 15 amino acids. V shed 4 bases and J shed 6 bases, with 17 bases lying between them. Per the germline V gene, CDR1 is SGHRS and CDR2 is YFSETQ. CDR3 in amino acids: CASSVNPGSTNEQFF. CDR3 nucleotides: TGCGCCAGCAGCGTAAATCCGGGGTCCACCAATGAGCAGTTCTTC. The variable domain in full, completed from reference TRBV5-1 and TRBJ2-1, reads KAGVTQTPRYLIKTRGQQVTLSCSPISGHRSVSWYQQTPGQGLQFLFEYFSETQRNKGNFPGRFSGRQFSNSRSEMNVSTLELGDSALYLCASSVNPGSTNEQFFGPGTRLTVL.

The CDR3 here is CASSLDIGAGASDYNEQFF. The CDR3 region has the DNA TGTGCCAGCAGCTTAGATATCGGCGCGGGGGCCTCGGATTACAATGAGCAGTTCTTC. The V call is TRBV11-2, the J call TRBJ2-1; the D gene is possibly TRBD2 (7 bases). CDR1 and CDR2 from the germline V gene are SGHAT and FQNNGV. The CDR3 covers 19 residues. The germline V and J ends were trimmed by 0 bases and 4 bases, with 22 bases remaining between them.

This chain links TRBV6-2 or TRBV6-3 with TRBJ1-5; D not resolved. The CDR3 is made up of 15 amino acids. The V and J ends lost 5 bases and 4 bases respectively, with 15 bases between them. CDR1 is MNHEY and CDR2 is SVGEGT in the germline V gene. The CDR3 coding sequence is TGTGCCAGCAGTGACGGACCCGCGGGGAATCAGCCCCAGCATTTT. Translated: CASSDGPAGNQPQHF.